This record concerns one TCR beta chain sequence. The antigen is undetermined. Extractions gave at least 5.5 micrograms of total RNA per sample. For the second PCR, which ran for about 7 to 11 cycles, a sample-barcoded 5' primer and a J-beta primer mix were used. Every individual sample yielded 3 million or more paired-end reads (each containing CDR3). TCRdb reprocessed the 5' RACE reads with MiXCR, giving one entry per CDR3 protein. This table has 630,000 or so distinct CDR3 sequences, about 30% appearing once. The data stem from a study of blood T cells in healthy people across ages. From germline, CDR1 is SGHRS and CDR2 YFSETQ. V gave up 4 bases and J gave up 3 bases, with 16 bases separating them. The CDR3 is 15 residues long. Whole-study results and caveats: Higher diversity and more naive CD4+ cells were features of long-lived donors, compared to aged donors.

Material for sequencing was blood. V and J are TRBV5-1 and TRBJ1-2, with D maybe TRBD1 (5 bases). The TCR was taken from a woman aged 80 or over in good health. CDR3 DNA: TGCGCCAGCAGCAACGCTCTAGGGACGCACTATGGCTACACCTTC. Protein product: CASSNALGTHYGYTF. Variable domain in full (rest from reference TRBV5-1 and TRBJ1-2): KAGVTQTPRYLIKTRGQQVTLSCSPISGHRSVSWYQQTPGQGLQFLFEYFSETQRNKGNFPGRFSGRQFSNSRSEMNVSTLELGDSALYLCASSNALGTHYGYTFGSGTRLTVV.